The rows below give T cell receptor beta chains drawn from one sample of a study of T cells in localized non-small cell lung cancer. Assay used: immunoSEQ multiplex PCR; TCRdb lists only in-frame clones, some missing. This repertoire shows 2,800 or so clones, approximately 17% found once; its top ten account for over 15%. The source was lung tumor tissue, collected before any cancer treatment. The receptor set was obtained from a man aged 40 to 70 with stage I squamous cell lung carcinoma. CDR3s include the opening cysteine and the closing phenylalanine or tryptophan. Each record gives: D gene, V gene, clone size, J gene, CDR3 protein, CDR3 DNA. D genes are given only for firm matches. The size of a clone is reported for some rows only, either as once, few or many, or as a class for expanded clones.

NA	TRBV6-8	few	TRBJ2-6	CASIRLPRDKASGANVLTF	TGTGCCAGTATTCGGTTACCTAGGGACAAAGCCTCTGGGGCCAACGTCCTGACTTTC
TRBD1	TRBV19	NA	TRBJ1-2	CASGRQGTYGYTF	TGTGCCAGCGGAAGACAGGGTACCTATGGCTACACCTTC
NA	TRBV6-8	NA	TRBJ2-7	CASSYGTYVQYF	TGTGCCAGCAGTTACGGGACCTACGTGCAGTACTTC
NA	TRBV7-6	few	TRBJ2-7	CASSPRTDAYEQYF	TGTGCCAGCAGCCCCCGGACAGATGCCTACGAGCAGTACTTC
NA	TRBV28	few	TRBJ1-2	CASRRGAYYGYTF	TGTGCCAGCAGGCGGGGGGCCTACTATGGCTACACCTTC
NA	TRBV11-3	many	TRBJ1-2	CASSLKRGHYGYTF	TGTGCCAGCAGCTTAAAAAGGGGCCACTATGGCTACACCTTC
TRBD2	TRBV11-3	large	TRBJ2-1	CASSLVAAGGTSNEQFF	TGTGCCAGCAGCTTGGTTGCAGCGGGGGGTACTTCCAATGAGCAGTTCTTC
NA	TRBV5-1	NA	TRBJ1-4	CASSTPRDDEKLFF	TGCGCCAGCAGCACACCCCGGGACGATGAAAAACTGTTTTTT
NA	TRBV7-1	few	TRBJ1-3	CASTQGTGNTIYF	TGTGCCAGCACCCAGGGTACTGGAAACACCATATATTTT
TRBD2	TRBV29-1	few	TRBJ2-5	CSAGLAGGSRETQYF	TGCAGCGCAGGACTAGCGGGAGGAAGTAGAGAGACCCAGTACTTC
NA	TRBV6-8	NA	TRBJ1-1	CASSPPLTGTEAFF	TGTGCCAGCAGCCCACCCCTCACCGGGACAGAAGCTTTCTTT
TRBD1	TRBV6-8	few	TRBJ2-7	CASSLLTGTLEQYF	TGTGCCAGCAGCCTCCTGACAGGGACACTCGAGCAGTACTTC
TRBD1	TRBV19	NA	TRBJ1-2	CASSSGDRYYGYTF	TGTGCCAGTAGTAGCGGGGACAGGTACTATGGCTACACCTTC
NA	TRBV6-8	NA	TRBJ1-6	CASSYGMGINSPLHF	TGTGCCAGCAGTTACGGTATGGGCATTAATTCACCCCTCCACTTT
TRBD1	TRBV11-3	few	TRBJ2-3	CASSLSRGSGTRDTQYF	TGTGCCAGCAGCTTAAGCAGGGGGTCGGGCACAAGAGATACGCAGTATTTT